This TCR beta chain was sequenced for a study of control samples from healthy donors and cancer patients. This table comes from immunoSEQ multiplex PCR, and its TCRdb copy is limited to in-frame clones, with some not included. The sample has about 84,000 clones, approximately 80% seen once. Deletions cut 7 bases from V and 3 bases from J, with 9 bases between. This CDR3 is 11 amino acids long. Germline V gives CDR1 SQVTM, CDR2 ANQGSEA. The TCR comes from a man aged 60 to 75 with head and neck cancer. Sequenced sample: PBMCs. J is TRBJ1-1 and V is TRBV29-1; possible D gene TRBD1, 5 bases. CDR3 amino acids: CSAKGYTEAFF. The CDR3 DNA reads TGCAGCGCTAAGGGGTACACTGAAGCTTTCTTT.